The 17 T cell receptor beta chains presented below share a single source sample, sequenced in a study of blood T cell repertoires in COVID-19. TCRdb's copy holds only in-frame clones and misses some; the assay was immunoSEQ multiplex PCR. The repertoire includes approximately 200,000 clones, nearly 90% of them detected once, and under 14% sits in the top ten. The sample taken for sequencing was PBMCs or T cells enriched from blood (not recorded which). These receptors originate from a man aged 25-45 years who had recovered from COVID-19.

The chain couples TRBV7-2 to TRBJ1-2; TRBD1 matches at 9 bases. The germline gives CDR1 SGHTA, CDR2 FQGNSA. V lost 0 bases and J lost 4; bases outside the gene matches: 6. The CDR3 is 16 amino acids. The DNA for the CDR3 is TGTGCCAGCAGCTTAGCCCCGACAGGGGGAAGCTATGGCTACACCTTC. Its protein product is CASSLAPTGGSYGYTF.

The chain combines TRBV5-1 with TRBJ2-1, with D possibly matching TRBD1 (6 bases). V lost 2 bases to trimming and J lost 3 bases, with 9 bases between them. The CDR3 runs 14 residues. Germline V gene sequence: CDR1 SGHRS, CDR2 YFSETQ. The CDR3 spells CASSFQGSYNEQFF. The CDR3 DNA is TGCGCCAGCAGCTTTCAGGGGAGCTACAATGAGCAGTTCTTC.

The CDR3, as DNA: TGTGCCAGCAGCCCCGGGAGCGCCGGGGGAACTGAAGCTTTCTTT. As protein: CASSPGSAGGTEAFF. The chain links TRBV4-2 to TRBJ1-1, with D possibly TRBD1 on 5 matching bases. V lost 4 bases and J lost 5, with 17 bases in between. The CDR3 has 15 residues. From germline, CDR1 is LGHNA and CDR2 YNFKEQ.

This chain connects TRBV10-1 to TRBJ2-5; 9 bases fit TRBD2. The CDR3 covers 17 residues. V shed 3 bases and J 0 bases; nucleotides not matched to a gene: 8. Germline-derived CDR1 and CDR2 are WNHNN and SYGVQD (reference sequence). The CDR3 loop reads CASSDSLERGDQETQYF. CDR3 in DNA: TGCGCCAGCAGTGATTCCCTAGAGCGGGGGGACCAAGAGACCCAGTACTTC.

The CDR3 DNA is TGTGCCAGCAGCCAGCGGGGCGGGTGGGAGACCCAGTACTTC. The encoded protein is CASSQRGGWETQYF. The rearrangement uses TRBV7-2 and TRBJ2-5; 7 nucleotides align to TRBD2. This CDR3 comprises 14 residues. J gave up 5 bases and V 5 bases, and 8 bases lay outside the gene matches. Germline V gene lookup returns CDR1 SGHTA and CDR2 FQGNSA.

The CDR3 region has the DNA TGTGCCAGCAGCCTCAGGGGTCGGTTAACTAATGAAAAACTGTTTTTT. Translation gives CASSLRGRLTNEKLFF. The rearrangement joins TRBV14 to TRBJ1-4; D is possibly TRBD1 (6 bases). V lost 4 bases to trimming and J lost 1 base, with 13 bases between them. From germline, CDR1 is SGHDN and CDR2 FVKESK. The CDR3 covers 16 residues.

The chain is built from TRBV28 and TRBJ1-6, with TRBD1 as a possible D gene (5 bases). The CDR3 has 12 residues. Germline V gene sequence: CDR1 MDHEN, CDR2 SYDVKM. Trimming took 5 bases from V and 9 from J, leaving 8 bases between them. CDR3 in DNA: TGTGCCAGCAGTAAACAGGTTTCACCCCTCCACTTT. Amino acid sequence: CASSKQVSPLHF.

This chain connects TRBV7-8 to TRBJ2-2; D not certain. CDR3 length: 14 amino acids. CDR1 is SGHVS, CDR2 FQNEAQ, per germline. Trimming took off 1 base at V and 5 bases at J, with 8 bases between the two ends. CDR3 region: CASSLGLFTGELFF. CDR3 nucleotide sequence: TGTGCCAGCAGCTTAGGCCTATTTACCGGGGAGCTGTTTTTT.

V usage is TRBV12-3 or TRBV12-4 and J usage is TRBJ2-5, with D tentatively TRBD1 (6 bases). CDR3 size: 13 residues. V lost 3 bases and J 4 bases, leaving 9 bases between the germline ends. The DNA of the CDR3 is TGTGCCAGCAGTTTCTCACAGGGAGAGACCCAGTACTTC. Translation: CASSFSQGETQYF.

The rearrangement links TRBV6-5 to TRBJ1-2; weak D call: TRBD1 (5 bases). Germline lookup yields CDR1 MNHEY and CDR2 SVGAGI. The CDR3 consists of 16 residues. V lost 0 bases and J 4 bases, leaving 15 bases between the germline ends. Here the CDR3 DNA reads TGTGCCAGCAGTTACTCGATGCTGGGGGGAGGCTATGGCTACACCTTC. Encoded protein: CASSYSMLGGGYGYTF.

Written as DNA, the CDR3 is TGTGCTAGTGGTCCATCCGGGACACTTTATAGCAATCAGCCCCAGCATTTT. This sequence encodes CASGPSGTLYSNQPQHF. The chain couples TRBV12-5 to TRBJ1-5; TRBD1 might be the D (6 bases). Germline lookup yields CDR1 LGHNT and CDR2 FRNRAP. The CDR3 has 17 amino acids. V shed 5 bases and J shed 0 bases, with 17 bases lying between them.

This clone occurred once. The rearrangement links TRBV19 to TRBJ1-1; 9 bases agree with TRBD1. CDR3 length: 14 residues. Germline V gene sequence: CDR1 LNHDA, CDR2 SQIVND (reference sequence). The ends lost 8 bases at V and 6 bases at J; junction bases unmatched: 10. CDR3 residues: CASFDRGEGPEAFF. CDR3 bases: TGTGCCAGTTTCGACAGGGGGGAAGGACCTGAAGCTTTCTTT.

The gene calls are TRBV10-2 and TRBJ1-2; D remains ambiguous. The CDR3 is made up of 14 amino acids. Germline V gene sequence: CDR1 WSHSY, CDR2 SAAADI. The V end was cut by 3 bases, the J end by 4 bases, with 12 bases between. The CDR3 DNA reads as TGCGCCAGCAGTGAAGCCGGTTCTCCCTATGGCTACACCTTC. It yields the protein CASSEAGSPYGYTF.

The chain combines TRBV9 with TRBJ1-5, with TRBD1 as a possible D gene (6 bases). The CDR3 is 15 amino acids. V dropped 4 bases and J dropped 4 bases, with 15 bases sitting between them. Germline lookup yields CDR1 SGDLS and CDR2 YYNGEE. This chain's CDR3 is CASSTSTGLNQPQHF. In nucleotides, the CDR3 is TGTGCCAGCAGCACATCGACAGGTTTAAATCAGCCCCAGCATTTT.

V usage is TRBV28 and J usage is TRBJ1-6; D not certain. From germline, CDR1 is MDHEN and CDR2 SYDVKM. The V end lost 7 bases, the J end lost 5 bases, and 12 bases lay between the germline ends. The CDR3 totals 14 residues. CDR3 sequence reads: CASTGSADNSPLHF. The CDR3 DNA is TGTGCCAGCACGGGAAGCGCCGATAATTCACCCCTCCACTTT.

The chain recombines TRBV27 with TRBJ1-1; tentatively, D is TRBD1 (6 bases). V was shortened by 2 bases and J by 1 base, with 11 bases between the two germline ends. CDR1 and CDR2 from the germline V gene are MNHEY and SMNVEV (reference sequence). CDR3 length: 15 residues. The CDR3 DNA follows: TGTGCCAGCAGTTTAAGCCCACAGGGGAACACTGAAGCTTTCTTT. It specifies CASSLSPQGNTEAFF.

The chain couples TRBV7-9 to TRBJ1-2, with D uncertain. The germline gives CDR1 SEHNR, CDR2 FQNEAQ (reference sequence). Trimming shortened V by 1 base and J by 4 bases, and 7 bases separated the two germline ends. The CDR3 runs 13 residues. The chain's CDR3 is CASSLEQFYGYTF. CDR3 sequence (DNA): TGTGCCAGCAGCTTAGAACAGTTCTATGGCTACACCTTC. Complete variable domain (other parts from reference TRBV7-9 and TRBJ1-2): DTGVSQNPRHKITKRGQNVTFRCDPISEHNRLYWYRQTLGQGPEFLTYFQNEAQLEKSRLLSDRFSAERPKGSFSTLEIQRTEQGDSAMYLCASSLEQFYGYTFGSGTRLTVV.